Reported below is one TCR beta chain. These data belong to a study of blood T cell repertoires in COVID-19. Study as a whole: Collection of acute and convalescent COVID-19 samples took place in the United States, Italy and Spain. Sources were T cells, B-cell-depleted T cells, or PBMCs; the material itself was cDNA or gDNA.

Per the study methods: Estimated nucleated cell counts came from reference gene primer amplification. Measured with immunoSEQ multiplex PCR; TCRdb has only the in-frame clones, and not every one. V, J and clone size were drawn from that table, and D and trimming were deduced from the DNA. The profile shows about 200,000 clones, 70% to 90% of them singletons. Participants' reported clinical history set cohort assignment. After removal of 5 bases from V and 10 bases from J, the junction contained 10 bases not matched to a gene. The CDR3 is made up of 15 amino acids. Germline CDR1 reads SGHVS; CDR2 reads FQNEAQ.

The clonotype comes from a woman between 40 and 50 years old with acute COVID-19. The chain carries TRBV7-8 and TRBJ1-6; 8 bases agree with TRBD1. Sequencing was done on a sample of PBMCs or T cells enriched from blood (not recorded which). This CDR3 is CASSPTPGGWSPLHF. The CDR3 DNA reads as TGTGCCAGCAGCCCAACCCCAGGGGGCTGGTCACCCCTCCACTTT.